This T cell receptor beta chain emerged from a study of T cell repertoires in cytomegalovirus infection. Turning to the study itself: Public TCR beta signatures provided an indication of both CMV infection and a matching HLA type.

Findings and limits, study-wide: Cumulative frequency (of public TCR beta family members) identified carriers of CMV plus the relevant HLA.

The CDR3 length is 14 residues. The germline V and J ends were trimmed by 4 bases and 0 bases, with 10 bases remaining between them. The germline gives CDR1 SGHKS, CDR2 YYEKEE (reference sequence). As regards this clonotype: What it binds is not known.

TCRdb reprocessed the reads with MiXCR, giving one entry per CDR3 protein. The table lists 350,000 to 500,000 distinct CDR3 sequences, roughly a third of them singletons, with about an eighth in the top ten. This sequence was found in a human donor in good health (CMV status not recorded). Some clones in this sample may be carry-over from other donors' samples. Sequencing input: PBMCs. The chain recombines TRBV5-5 with TRBJ1-1; D gene ambiguous. CDR3 in amino acids: CASSPDSVNTEAFF. Written as DNA, the CDR3 is TGTGCCAGCAGCCCGGATTCGGTGAACACTGAAGCTTTCTTT.